Listed below are T cell receptor beta chains from one sample, sequenced in a study of blood T cell repertoires in COVID-19. TCRdb's copy holds only in-frame clones and misses some; the assay was immunoSEQ multiplex PCR. The sample has about 170,000 clones, more than 70% seen once. The sample comprised peripheral blood. The receptors stem from a woman aged 70-85 years who had recovered from COVID-19. Each CDR3 is given with its conserved first and last residue. A D gene is named only where the DNA matches it firmly. Size values are once, few and many counts, or a class for expanded clones, and some rows have none.

>TRBJ1-1|TRBD1|.|TRBV11-3
CASSSRTGGPEAFF
TGTGCCAGCAGCTCCCGGACAGGGGGCCCTGAAGCTTTCTTT
>TRBJ1-2|TRBD1|once|TRBV5-1
CASSSPGTGALGGYTF
TGCGCCAGCAGCTCCCCGGGGACAGGGGCCCTCGGGGGCTACACCTTC
>TRBJ2-3|.|.|TRBV4-3
CASSQRGDVPDTQYF
TGCGCCAGCAGCCAACGCGGCGATGTACCAGATACGCAGTATTTT
>TRBJ2-5|TRBD1|.|TRBV5-1
CASSLGGQGSQETQYF
TGCGCCAGCAGCTTGGGAGGACAGGGGTCCCAAGAGACCCAGTACTTC
>TRBJ1-5|.|.|TRBV10-2
CASSDRGQPQHF
TGCGCCAGCAGTGATAGGGGTCAGCCCCAGCATTTT
>TRBJ2-1|TRBD2|.|TRBV27
CASSPHLTSGGEFF
TGTGCCAGCAGTCCGCACTTGACTAGCGGGGGGGAGTTCTTC
>TRBJ1-1|.|.|TRBV19
CASRRGEGEAFF
TGTGCCAGTAGAAGAGGGGAGGGTGAAGCTTTCTTT
>TRBJ2-7|TRBD2|many|TRBV18
CASSRGLAGDDEQYF
TGTGCCAGCTCACGTGGACTAGCGGGAGATGACGAGCAGTACTTC
>TRBJ2-2|TRBD1|medium-sized|TRBV6-4
CASSGTGGTGELFF
TGTGCCAGCAGCGGGACAGGGGGCACCGGGGAGCTGTTTTTT
>TRBJ2-3|TRBD1|once|TRBV5-4
CASSKKTGADTQYF
TGTGCCAGCAGTAAAAAAACAGGGGCAGATACGCAGTATTTT
>TRBJ2-1|TRBD1|.|TRBV18
CASSQGPGTGASRQFF
TGTGCCAGCTCACAGGGTCCCGGGACAGGGGCGTCGCGGCAGTTCTTC
>TRBJ2-3|.|.|TRBV7-2
CASSLGGFGTDTQYF
TGTGCCAGCAGCTTAGGAGGGTTCGGGACAGATACGCAGTATTTT
>TRBJ2-1|.|.|TRBV4-2
CASSQGGLGVDNEQFF
TGTGCCAGCAGCCAGGGGGGGCTAGGTGTTGACAATGAGCAGTTCTTC
>TRBJ2-7|.|.|TRBV19
CASSIGGTETYEQYF
TGTGCCAGTAGTATCGGCGGGACAGAGACCTACGAGCAGTACTTC
>TRBJ1-2|.|.|TRBV5-6
CASSPTQTNYGYTF
TGTGCCAGCAGCCCTACTCAAACTAACTATGGCTACACCTTC
>TRBJ1-2|TRBD1|.|TRBV5-1
CASSLDRTGAGNYGYTF
TGCGCCAGCAGCTTGGACAGGACAGGGGCCGGTAACTATGGCTACACCTTC
>TRBJ2-3|TRBD2|.|TRBV19
CASSGGVSTDTQYF
TGTGCCAGTAGCGGGGGGGTCAGCACAGATACGCAGTATTTT
>TRBJ2-3|.|once|TRBV6-5
CASSYASWARDTQYF
TGTGCCAGCAGTTACGCTAGCTGGGCCCGTGATACGCAGTATTTT
>TRBJ1-2|.|.|TRBV9
CASSAHDRPLDYGYTF
TGTGCCAGCAGCGCCCACGACAGGCCCTTGGACTATGGCTACACCTTC
>TRBJ2-3|.|.|TRBV7-3
CASTLGGAADTQYF
TGTGCCAGCACCCTGGGGGGAGCGGCAGATACGCAGTATTTT
>TRBJ1-1|TRBD1|.|TRBV6-5
CASSLGQRAEAFF
TGTGCCAGCAGTCTGGGACAGAGGGCTGAAGCTTTCTTT
>TRBJ2-7|.|.|TRBV4-1
CASSHTGFRGANEQYF
TGCGCCAGCAGCCATACGGGTTTTCGGGGGGCAAACGAGCAGTACTTC
>TRBJ2-1|.|.|TRBV10-3
CAISEGGPGYNEQFF
TGTGCCATCAGTGAGGGTGGGCCCGGCTACAATGAGCAGTTCTTC
>TRBJ2-3|TRBD2|.|TRBV5-1
CASGERGEADTQYF
TGCGCCAGCGGAGAGCGGGGGGAGGCAGATACGCAGTATTTT
>TRBJ2-3|.|.|TRBV30
CAAPGRSSTDTQYF
TGTGCGGCCCCCGGGAGATCTAGCACAGATACGCAGTATTTT
>TRBJ2-5|.|.|TRBV3-1/TRBV3-2
CASSQVGGGQETQYF
TGTGCCAGCAGCCAAGTGGGGGGAGGCCAGGAGACCCAGTACTTC
>TRBJ1-5|.|.|TRBV5-1
CASSLGQDQPQHF
TGCGCCAGCAGCTTGGGACAGGATCAGCCCCAGCATTTT
>TRBJ1-2|.|.|TRBV2
CASSLGRGYTF
TGTGCCAGCAGCCTGGGGAGAGGCTACACCTTC
>TRBJ2-2|TRBD1|.|TRBV5-1
CASSLAVGQGAGELFF
TGCGCCAGCAGCTTGGCCGTCGGACAGGGGGCCGGGGAGCTGTTTTTT
>TRBJ1-5|TRBD1|.|TRBV9
CASSLLGQRNQPQHF
TGTGCCAGCAGCCTACTGGGACAGCGCAATCAGCCCCAGCATTTT
>TRBJ1-2|.|.|TRBV24-1
CATHPGRGGPFYGYTF
TGTGCCACCCATCCCGGCCGGGGGGGCCCCTTTTATGGCTACACCTTC
>TRBJ2-2|.|.|TRBV4-1
CASSPRQAGELFF
TGCGCCAGCAGCCCACGACAGGCCGGGGAGCTGTTTTTT
>TRBJ1-1|TRBD1|.|TRBV5-5
CASSLGPRTGMNTEAFF
TGTGCCAGCAGCTTGGGGCCCCGGACAGGTATGAACACTGAAGCTTTCTTT
>TRBJ2-5|.|many|TRBV28
CASSSLRGARETQYF
TGTGCCAGCAGTTCTCTCCGGGGGGCCCGAGAGACCCAGTACTTC
>TRBJ2-7|TRBD2|.|TRBV6-5
CASSGRISYEQYF
TGTGCCAGCTCCGGGAGGATCTCCTACGAGCAGTACTTC
>TRBJ2-2|TRBD2|.|TRBV10-1
CAPGTKNTGELFF
TGCGCCCCCGGGACTAAGAACACCGGGGAGCTGTTTTTT
>TRBJ1-2|TRBD1|.|TRBV3-1/TRBV3-2
CASSHSDRGPYGYTF
TGTGCCAGCAGCCATAGTGACAGGGGGCCCTATGGCTACACCTTC
>TRBJ1-4|TRBD1|.|TRBV7-3
CASSLKGAPNEKLFF
TGTGCCAGCAGCTTAAAGGGGGCGCCTAATGAAAAACTGTTTTTT
>TRBJ1-1|.|.|TRBV20-1
CSASGTSTEAFF
TGCAGTGCTAGTGGGACTTCCACTGAAGCTTTCTTT
>TRBJ2-5|.|many|TRBV7-2
CASSLTGGQETQYF
TGTGCCAGCAGCCTGACCGGGGGCCAAGAGACCCAGTACTTC
>TRBJ2-2|.|.|TRBV5-1
CASSLGGSSNTGELFF
TGCGCCAGCAGCTTAGGAGGGAGCTCGAACACCGGGGAGCTGTTTTTT
>TRBJ2-5|.|few|TRBV10-3
CAIMRTRESGETQYF
TGTGCCATCATGAGAACCAGGGAGAGCGGGGAGACCCAGTACTTC
>TRBJ1-4|.|once|TRBV5-8
CASSLRTLNEKLFF
TGTGCCAGCAGCTTACGGACACTTAATGAAAAACTGTTTTTT
>TRBJ2-1|.|.|TRBV4-2
CASSQLAGANNEQFF
TGTGCCAGCAGCCAGTTGGCGGGGGCCAACAATGAGCAGTTCTTC
>TRBJ1-5|.|.|TRBV19
CASSAHTGYQPQHF
TGTGCCAGTAGTGCCCACACAGGGTATCAGCCCCAGCATTTT
>TRBJ2-7|.|.|TRBV15
CATSRDLSPTYEQYF
TGTGCCACCAGCAGAGATTTAAGCCCCACCTACGAGCAGTACTTC
>TRBJ1-2|.|.|TRBV5-3
CARSLAGNYGYTF
TGTGCCAGAAGCTTGGCAGGCAACTATGGCTACACCTTC
>TRBJ2-5|.|.|TRBV5-1
CASSLVGSGETQYF
TGCGCCAGCAGCTTGGTGGGCAGCGGCGAGACCCAGTACTTC
>TRBJ2-3|TRBD2|.|TRBV12-5
CASGLGLAGGTSTDTQYF
TGTGCTAGTGGTTTGGGCCTAGCGGGGGGTACTAGCACAGATACGCAGTATTTT
>TRBJ1-1|.|.|TRBV28
CASSLRSGGTEAFF
TGTGCCAGCAGTTTAAGGTCTGGGGGGACTGAAGCTTTCTTT
>TRBJ2-3|.|.|TRBV5-4
CASSTALSTDTQYF
TGTGCCAGCAGCACTGCCCTGAGCACAGATACGCAGTATTTT